The 31 T cell receptor beta chains below were found in one sample sequenced in a study of cytomegalovirus exposure and HLA in healthy donors. PCR amplification relied on 60 Vbeta primers (plus 13 Jbeta primers). Clones were sequenced by immunoSEQ multiplex PCR, and TCRdb holds only the in-frame ones, with some missing. The repertoire consists of roughly 180,000 clones, with 84% occurring once and the leading ten covering around 0.98%. The material sequenced was PBMCs. The receptors were gathered from a young man in good health and CMV-seronegative.

The genes are TRBV5-4 and TRBJ2-7; possible D gene TRBD2, 5 bases. V dropped 3 bases and J dropped 9 bases, with 16 bases sitting between them. CDR1 is SGHNT, CDR2 YYREEE, per germline (reference sequence). CDR3 length: 13 residues. CDR3 nucleotide sequence: TGTGCCAGCAGCTCCCCCTTGGAGGAAACGCAGTACTTC. This translates into CASSSPLEETQYF.

The chain recombines TRBV5-1 with TRBJ2-3; tentatively, D is TRBD1 (6 bases). The germline CDR1 and CDR2 sequences are SGHRS and YFSETQ. This CDR3 contains 17 residues. V lost 0 bases to trimming and J lost 2 bases, with 16 bases between them. The CDR3 region has the DNA TGCGCCAGCAGCTTGGCCCGATCACAGGGATACACAGATACGCAGTATTTT. Translation: CASSLARSQGYTDTQYF.

The V gene is TRBV5-1, the J gene TRBJ2-5; 10 bases align to TRBD1. The CDR3 is 17 residues long. Trimming at V came to 2 bases and at J to 4 bases, leaving 11 bases not matched to a gene. Germline V gives CDR1 SGHRS, CDR2 YFSETQ. CDR3 region: CASSLKPGQGEGETQYF. The CDR3 nucleotides are TGCGCCAGCAGCTTAAAGCCAGGACAGGGGGAAGGAGAGACCCAGTACTTC.

V usage is TRBV6-6 and J usage is TRBJ1-5; 7 nucleotides agree with TRBD1. J lost 0 bases, V lost 4 bases, and 3 bases had no gene match. There are 15 residues in the CDR3. Germline loops: CDR1 MNHNY, CDR2 SVGAGI (reference sequence). CDR3 amino acids: CASSFGQDSNQPQHF. The CDR3 nucleotides are TGTGCCAGCAGTTTCGGACAGGATAGCAATCAGCCCCAGCATTTT.

The chain links TRBV11-2 to TRBJ1-2; D not resolved. V lost 0 bases to trimming and J lost 3 bases, with 8 bases between them. CDR3 length equals 14 residues. Germline CDR1 reads SGHAT; CDR2 reads FQNNGV. The CDR3 nucleotides are TGTGCCAGCAGCTTAGACCTAACCTACTATGGCTACACCTTC. This sequence encodes CASSLDLTYYGYTF.

This rearrangement joins TRBV6-5 to TRBJ1-4, with 7 bases matching TRBD1. Germline CDR1 MNHEY, CDR2 SVGAGI. Trimming took 2 bases from V and 10 from J; bases not matched to a gene: 1. The CDR3 runs 12 residues. CDR3 DNA: TGTGCCAGCAGTTACCGACAGGGAAAACTGTTTTTT. It yields the protein CASSYRQGKLFF.

DNA of the CDR3: TGCGCCAGCAGGAGGAGCGGGGGCGGGGTTCGAGAGACCCAGTACTTC. Its protein is CASRRSGGGVRETQYF. This chain connects TRBV5-1 to TRBJ2-5; 8 bases are shared with TRBD2. With 5 bases clipped from V and 4 bases from J, the junction kept 13 bases outside the gene matches. Germline lookup yields CDR1 SGHRS and CDR2 YFSETQ. The CDR3 consists of 16 residues.

Concerning this clone itself: Germline is not matched at one junction end, which may reflect a read error. J is TRBJ2-1 and V is TRBV9; TRBD2 agrees at 15 bases. Looked up from germline, CDR1 is SGDLS and CDR2 is YYNGEE. The CDR3 totals 16 residues. As DNA, the CDR3 is TGTGTCAGCAGCGCCGGACTAGCGGGAGGGGGAAATGAGCAGTTCTTC. The encoded protein is CVSSAGLAGGGNEQFF.

The chain has TRBV27 and TRBJ1-2; the D gene is possibly TRBD1 (5 bases). Germline loops: CDR1 MNHEY, CDR2 SMNVEV (reference sequence). Trimming removed 5 bases at V and 3 bases at J, with 13 bases between. The CDR3 sequence is 14 residues long. The chain's CDR3 is CASSISGGYYGYTF. The CDR3 nucleotides read TGTGCCAGCAGTATCTCCGGGGGTTACTATGGCTACACCTTC.

The chain carries TRBV19 and TRBJ2-7; 10 nucleotides line up with TRBD1. V lost 3 bases to trimming and J lost 0 bases; unmatched junction nucleotides: 2. The germline CDR1 and CDR2 sequences are LNHDA and SQIVND (reference sequence). The CDR3 length is 15 residues. CDR3 in amino acids: CASSMGQGSSYEQYF. The CDR3 region has the DNA TGTGCCAGTAGTATGGGACAGGGGAGCTCCTACGAGCAGTACTTC.

Only one count was recorded for this clone. V usage is TRBV6-5 and J usage is TRBJ1-3; 8 nucleotides match TRBD1. There are 15 residues in the CDR3. J lost 4 bases, V lost 6 bases, and 8 bases had no gene match. In germline, CDR1 is MNHEY, CDR2 SVGAGI. CDR3 DNA: TGTGCCAGCAGGCCCCAGGGGGCGCTGGGAAACACCATATATTTT. Translating it yields CASRPQGALGNTIYF.

This chain uses TRBV5-1 with TRBJ2-1; TRBD1 matches at 8 bases. From germline, CDR1 is SGHRS and CDR2 YFSETQ. CDR3 length: 15 residues. After removal of 4 bases from V and 8 bases from J, the junction contained 11 bases not matched to a gene. CDR3 DNA: TGCGCCAGCAGCCCTGGGCAGGGGGCTATCTATGAGCAGTTCTTC. This sequence encodes CASSPGQGAIYEQFF.

The V gene is TRBV27, the J gene TRBJ2-3, with a possible D match to TRBD2 (6 bases). CDR1 is MNHEY and CDR2 is SMNVEV in the germline V gene (reference sequence). The CDR3 has 17 amino acids. Trimming cost V 6 bases and J 1 base, with 20 bases left between them. The CDR3 DNA follows: TGTGCCAGCAGCCCCCTCGTTTCGGCTAGCGGCACAGATACGCAGTATTTT. It is translated as CASSPLVSASGTDTQYF.

This chain uses TRBV6-5 with TRBJ2-1; TRBD2 matches at 8 bases. This CDR3 contains 14 residues. The ends lost 11 bases at V and 4 bases at J; junction bases unmatched: 10. In germline, CDR1 is MNHEY, CDR2 SVGAGI. Here the CDR3 reads CAVQSGGTYNEQFF. For the CDR3, the DNA is TGTGCCGTGCAAAGCGGGGGAACATACAATGAGCAGTTCTTC.

This clone was seen a handful of times. This chain uses TRBV7-9 with TRBJ1-1; D is uncertain. Trimming took off 1 base at V and 7 bases at J, with 7 bases between the two ends. This CDR3 has 12 amino acids. Germline lookup yields CDR1 SEHNR and CDR2 FQNEAQ (reference sequence). CDR3 DNA: TGTGCCAGCAGCTTAGAGAGCGTTGAAGCTTTCTTT. This codes for CASSLESVEAFF.

The CDR3 DNA reads TGCGCCAGCAGCCCTCCTGGGGGAGGGACTGAAGCTTTCTTT. It encodes CASSPPGGGTEAFF. This rearrangement joins TRBV5-1 to TRBJ1-1, with a tentative D call TRBD1 (5 bases). V was trimmed by 4 bases and J by 5 bases, leaving 15 bases between them. Looked up from germline, CDR1 is SGHRS and CDR2 is YFSETQ. CDR3 size: 14 residues.

The rearrangement joins TRBV19 to TRBJ2-7; 11 positions agree with TRBD2. The germline CDR1 and CDR2 sequences are LNHDA and SQIVND (reference sequence). J was trimmed by 4 bases and V by 3 bases; bases with no gene match: 5. The CDR3 extends over 15 amino acids. The CDR3 loop is CASSIRASGRYEQYF. DNA of the CDR3: TGTGCCAGTAGTATTAGGGCTAGCGGGAGGTACGAGCAGTACTTC.

V is TRBV5-6 and J is TRBJ2-2; 8 positions match TRBD2. CDR1 is SGHDT and CDR2 is YYEEEE in the germline V gene. The trim removed 4 bases at V and 3 bases at J, leaving 5 bases unmatched. CDR3 length: 15 residues. The CDR3 region is CASSLRGGDTGELFF. As DNA, the CDR3 is TGTGCCAGCAGCCTTCGGGGGGGGGACACCGGGGAGCTGTTTTTT.

The genes are TRBV2 and TRBJ1-6; TRBD1 matches at 8 bases. Germline lookup yields CDR1 SNHLY and CDR2 FYNNEI. CDR3 size: 17 residues. V lost 5 bases, J lost 1 base, and 7 bases stayed unmatched. The CDR3 protein is CASSKRTGQSYNSPLHF. The CDR3 coding sequence is TGTGCCAGCAGTAAAAGGACAGGGCAGTCCTATAATTCACCCCTCCACTTT.

This clone was seen once. V and J are TRBV9 and TRBJ2-7; 8 bases match TRBD2. This CDR3 comprises 16 residues. Trimming cost V 2 bases and J 0 bases; bases outside gene matches: 7. The germline V gene has CDR1 SGDLS and CDR2 YYNGEE. CDR3 protein: CASSVGIAGSSYEQYF. The CDR3 DNA is TGTGCCAGCAGCGTGGGAATAGCGGGGTCCTCCTACGAGCAGTACTTC.

The rearrangement links TRBV6-5 to TRBJ2-7, with 12 bases aligning to TRBD2. Germline trimming cut 1 base from V and 2 bases from J; bases unmatched to any gene: 3. The CDR3 runs 16 residues. The germline gives CDR1 MNHEY, CDR2 SVGAGI. This CDR3 is CASSYLTSGGPYEQYF. In nucleotides, the CDR3 is TGTGCCAGCAGTTACTTGACTAGCGGGGGTCCCTACGAGCAGTACTTC.

This sequence joins TRBV5-5 and TRBJ1-5, with a weak D call TRBD1 (6 bases). V was clipped by 4 bases and J by 7 bases, with 12 bases between them. CDR3 length equals 13 residues. From germline, CDR1 is SGHKS and CDR2 YYEKEE (reference sequence). DNA for the CDR3: TGTGCCAGCAGCGAACAGGGTACCCAGCCCCAGCATTTT. It yields the protein CASSEQGTQPQHF.

V and J are TRBV14 and TRBJ2-3; 11 bases agree with TRBD2. Trimming removed 1 base from V and 4 bases from J; junction bases left unmatched: 7. This CDR3 has 17 residues. The germline V gene encodes CDR1 SGHDN and CDR2 FVKESK. CDR3 amino acids: CASSQGGSGRAADTQYF. In nucleotides, the CDR3 is TGTGCCAGCAGCCAAGGGGGTAGCGGGAGGGCCGCAGATACGCAGTATTTT.

The rearrangement links TRBV5-1 to TRBJ2-7; possible D gene TRBD1, 5 bases. CDR1 and CDR2 (germline): SGHRS, YFSETQ. V was trimmed by 1 base and J by 6 bases, leaving 11 bases between them. The CDR3 totals 13 residues. CDR3 in DNA: TGCGCCAGCAGCTTGCGGACAAGTGGCGAGCAGTACTTC. It specifies CASSLRTSGEQYF.

This chain uses TRBV5-5 with TRBJ1-1; tentative D call: TRBD1 (6 bases). Germline CDR1 is SGHKS and CDR2 is YYEKEE (reference sequence). V lost 5 bases to trimming and J lost 1 base, with 9 bases between them. This CDR3 has 13 residues. The CDR3, as DNA: TGTGCCAGCAGTGGGACAACGAACACTGAAGCTTTCTTT. Encoded protein: CASSGTTNTEAFF.

The rearrangement joins TRBV4-3 to TRBJ2-3; no reliable D call. Trimming removed 0 bases from V and 8 bases from J, with 3 bases in between. Germline CDR1 LGHNA, CDR2 YSLEER. This CDR3 is built from 11 residues. The chain's CDR3 is CASSQDRTQYF. In nucleotides, the CDR3 is TGCGCCAGCAGCCAAGATCGTACGCAGTATTTT.

V is TRBV27 and J is TRBJ1-6, with D possibly matching TRBD1 (6 bases). This CDR3 spans 13 amino acids. The V gene's germline CDR1 is MNHEY and CDR2 SMNVEV (reference sequence). V dropped 6 bases and J dropped 9 bases, with 12 bases sitting between them. DNA of the CDR3: TGTGCCAGCAGGAACAGGGCTAGTTCACCCCTCCACTTT. Protein: CASRNRASSPLHF.

The J gene is TRBJ2-7, the V gene TRBV4-1, with TRBD1 matching over 8 bases. CDR1 is MGHRA, CDR2 YSYEKL, per germline. J lost 1 base, V lost 4 bases, and 3 bases had no gene match. The CDR3 totals 14 residues. The CDR3, as DNA: TGCGCCAGCAGCCGACAGGGGAAGTCCTACGAGCAGTACTTC. Translation: CASSRQGKSYEQYF.

The rearrangement joins TRBV27 to TRBJ1-2; D may be TRBD1 (5 bases). The germline CDR1 and CDR2 sequences are MNHEY and SMNVEV (reference sequence). Trimming removed 3 bases at V and 5 bases at J, with 13 bases between. This CDR3 has 14 amino acids. CDR3 bases: TGTGCCAGCAGTTTCTTGGGGGAGGGGTATGGCTACACCTTC. As protein: CASSFLGEGYGYTF.

CDR3 nucleotide sequence: TGTGCCAGCAGCTTCATCTCGGGGGGAGTAGAGCAGTTCTTC. Translating gives CASSFISGGVEQFF. The genes are TRBV13 and TRBJ2-1; 7 bases fit TRBD2. The CDR3 contains 14 residues. Germline CDR1 is PRHDT and CDR2 is FYEKMQ (reference sequence). V lost 3 bases, J lost 10 bases, and 9 bases stayed unmatched.

The chain recombines TRBV4-1 with TRBJ2-7, with D maybe TRBD1 (6 bases). CDR1 and CDR2 (germline): MGHRA, YSYEKL. Trimming pared 1 base from V and 0 bases from J, leaving 7 bases between. The CDR3 has 14 residues. This CDR3 reads CASSQGDISYEQYF. In DNA, the CDR3 is TGCGCCAGCAGCCAAGGGGACATCTCCTACGAGCAGTACTTC.